Reported below is one T cell receptor (beta chain). Antigen unknown. The entry originates in a study of T cells in Graves' hyperthyroidism and ophthalmopathy. Trimming left V 7 bases short and J 3 bases short, with 12 bases between. This CDR3 has 13 residues. CDR1 and CDR2 from the germline V gene are DFQATT and SNEGSKA (reference sequence). From RNA transcripts, TCR beta CDR3 regions were amplified. First-round RT-PCR with HTBI primers amplified the TCR CDR3 region. In TCRdb, the multiplex PCR reads were re-called with MiXCR into one record per CDR3 protein. The sample yields over 700,000 distinct CDR3 sequences, about two fifths seen once. Study findings and constraints: The model's output predicted ophthalmopathy at a median of roughly 6.9 months prior to onset.

The V call is TRBV20-1, the J call TRBJ1-4, with unresolved D. The receptor was isolated from a man younger than 35 with Graves' hyperthyroidism. The specimen was blood. The CDR3 loop is CSVPPTSNEKLFF. DNA of the CDR3: TGCAGTGTACCGCCTACCTCTAATGAAAAACTGTTTTTT.